The rows below give T cell receptor beta chains drawn from one sample of a study of cytomegalovirus exposure and HLA in healthy donors. Repertoires were generated with immunoSEQ multiplex PCR, while TCRdb's copy carries only in-frame clones and drops some. The data contain 100,000 or so clones, roughly 80% of them singletons. Material: PBMCs. These receptors all stem from a woman in her forties in good health and CMV-seropositive. The CDR3 runs from the conserved cysteine through the conserved F or W. Fields, in order: clone size, V gene, J gene, CDR3 length, D gene, CDR3 protein, CDR3 DNA. The D gene is left open where the match is weak. Expanded clones are given a class, and other clones once, few, many or no size at all.

size: .
V: TRBV6-1
J: TRBJ1-5
length: 16
D: TRBD1
CDR3: CASSEAGGQKRAPQHF
DNA: TGTGCCAGCAGTGAAGCGGGGGGACAGAAAAGGGCGCCCCAGCATTTT

size: .
V: TRBV15
J: TRBJ2-2
length: 14
D: .
CDR3: CATSRDLDSGELFF
DNA: TGTGCCACCAGCAGAGATTTGGACTCCGGGGAGCTGTTTTTT

size: .
V: TRBV6-1
J: TRBJ1-2
length: 15
D: .
CDR3: CASNRDSGSVYGYTF
DNA: TGTGCCAGCAACCGGGACTCAGGTTCCGTTTATGGCTACACCTTC

size: .
V: TRBV29-1
J: TRBJ2-3
length: 10
D: .
CDR3: CSVGPSGQYF
DNA: TGCAGCGTTGGTCCATCGGGGCAGTATTTT

size: few
V: TRBV19
J: TRBJ1-1
length: 16
D: .
CDR3: CASSIGGDYMNTEAFF
DNA: TGTGCCAGTAGTATCGGGGGGGACTACATGAACACTGAAGCTTTCTTT

size: .
V: TRBV4-3
J: TRBJ2-7
length: 15
D: .
CDR3: CASSQDRQYSYEQYF
DNA: TGCGCCAGCAGCCAGGACAGACAATACTCCTACGAGCAGTACTTC

size: .
V: TRBV5-1
J: TRBJ2-4
length: 15
D: .
CDR3: CASSPEGGPVNIQYF
DNA: TGCGCCAGCAGCCCGGAGGGAGGCCCGGTTAACATTCAGTACTTC

size: .
V: TRBV5-1
J: TRBJ1-2
length: 14
D: TRBD1
CDR3: CASSFGTGFVGYTF
DNA: TGCGCCAGCAGCTTCGGGACAGGGTTCGTAGGCTACACCTTC

size: once
V: TRBV5-1
J: TRBJ1-1
length: 15
D: TRBD1
CDR3: CASSEGTAPGTEAFF
DNA: TGCGCCAGCAGCGAGGGGACAGCTCCCGGCACTGAAGCTTTCTTT

size: .
V: TRBV5-4
J: TRBJ2-3
length: 14
D: TRBD2
CDR3: CASSFGGATDTQYF
DNA: TGTGCCAGCAGCTTCGGGGGGGCAACAGATACGCAGTATTTT

size: few
V: TRBV18
J: TRBJ1-3
length: 18
D: .
CDR3: CASSVPGPRESSGNTIYF
DNA: TGTGCCAGCTCAGTACCGGGGCCACGGGAGAGCTCTGGAAACACCATATATTTT

size: .
V: TRBV27
J: TRBJ2-7
length: 13
D: .
CDR3: CASSLKLTYEQYF
DNA: TGTGCCAGCAGCCTCAAACTTACCTACGAGCAGTACTTC

size: .
V: TRBV5-1
J: TRBJ1-5
length: 15
D: .
CDR3: CASSPAGNSNQPQHF
DNA: TGCGCCAGCAGCCCTGCGGGAAATAGCAATCAGCCCCAGCATTTT

size: .
V: TRBV5-1
J: TRBJ2-1
length: 14
D: TRBD2
CDR3: CASSYGTRNNEQFF
DNA: TGCGCCAGCAGCTACGGGACTAGGAACAATGAGCAGTTCTTC

size: few
V: TRBV10-2
J: TRBJ1-3
length: 14
D: .
CDR3: CASREDGGTNTIYF
DNA: TGCGCCAGCAGGGAGGACGGCGGAACAAACACCATATATTTT

size: .
V: TRBV27
J: TRBJ2-3
length: 19
D: TRBD2
CDR3: CASSAGTSGSAREADTQYF
DNA: TGTGCCAGCAGTGCCGGGACTAGCGGGAGTGCCCGGGAGGCAGATACGCAGTATTTT

size: .
V: TRBV4-2
J: TRBJ2-7
length: 15
D: .
CDR3: CASSQDSTPSYEQYF
DNA: TGTGCCAGCAGCCAAGATTCGACACCGTCCTACGAGCAGTACTTC

size: once
V: TRBV7-9
J: TRBJ2-1
length: 15
D: .
CDR3: CASSFLESHYNEQFF
DNA: TGTGCCAGCAGCTTCCTCGAAAGCCACTACAATGAGCAGTTCTTC

size: .
V: TRBV28
J: TRBJ1-1
length: 15
D: .
CDR3: CASSRWSVANTEAFF
DNA: TGTGCCAGCAGTAGATGGTCGGTAGCGAACACTGAAGCTTTCTTT

size: .
V: TRBV19
J: TRBJ2-7
length: 14
D: .
CDR3: CASSFSGWRGEQYF
DNA: TGTGCCAGTAGTTTTAGCGGATGGCGAGGCGAGCAGTACTTC

size: .
V: TRBV9
J: TRBJ2-1
length: 17
D: TRBD2
CDR3: CASSAYNYGGGYNEQFF
DNA: TGTGCCAGCAGCGCATATAACTATGGCGGGGGATACAATGAGCAGTTCTTC

size: .
V: TRBV28
J: TRBJ1-3
length: 14
D: .
CDR3: CASSLYSGGNTIYF
DNA: TGTGCCAGCAGTTTATACTCGGGTGGAAACACCATATATTTT

size: .
V: TRBV7-8
J: TRBJ2-2
length: 19
D: TRBD2
CDR3: CASSSPMGGLVMDTGELFF
DNA: TGTGCCAGCAGCTCGCCGATGGGGGGGTTAGTAATGGACACCGGGGAGCTGTTTTTT

size: .
V: TRBV5-4
J: TRBJ1-3
length: 14
D: TRBD1
CDR3: CASSLGGAGNTIYF
DNA: TGTGCCAGCAGCTTAGGGGGCGCTGGAAACACCATATATTTT

size: once
V: TRBV4-1
J: TRBJ1-5
length: 15
D: .
CDR3: CASSLAGYSNQPQHF
DNA: TGCGCCAGCAGCCTAGCGGGGTATAGCAATCAGCCCCAGCATTTT

size: .
V: TRBV18
J: TRBJ2-7
length: 22
D: TRBD1
CDR3: CASSPRQGRRPFLGASSYEQYF
DNA: TGTGCCAGCTCACCAAGACAGGGTCGCCGCCCTTTCCTTGGAGCGAGCTCCTACGAGCAGTACTTC

size: .
V: TRBV5-1
J: TRBJ2-7
length: 13
D: .
CDR3: CASSGTGSYEQYF
DNA: TGCGCCAGCTCCGGGACTGGGTCCTACGAGCAGTACTTC

size: few
V: TRBV6-1
J: TRBJ2-7
length: 17
D: TRBD2
CDR3: CASSGGTSGRSGYEQYF
DNA: TGTGCCAGCAGTGGGGGGACTAGCGGGAGGAGTGGGTACGAGCAGTACTTC

size: .
V: TRBV6-6
J: TRBJ2-7
length: 14
D: TRBD1
CDR3: CASITGQGLYEQYF
DNA: TGTGCCAGCATCACGGGACAGGGCCTCTACGAGCAGTACTTC

size: few
V: TRBV28
J: TRBJ1-5
length: 14
D: TRBD1
CDR3: CASSLRQGVEPQHF
DNA: TGTGCCAGCAGTTTGAGGCAGGGGGTCGAGCCCCAGCATTTT

size: .
V: TRBV5-1
J: TRBJ1-3
length: 15
D: TRBD1
CDR3: CASSPDRGSGNTIYF
DNA: TGCGCCAGCAGTCCTGACAGGGGCTCTGGAAACACCATATATTTT

size: few
V: TRBV5-6
J: TRBJ2-7
length: 14
D: TRBD1
CDR3: CASSLGQGAYEQYF
DNA: TGTGCCAGCAGCTTGGGCCAGGGGGCCTACGAGCAGTACTTC

size: .
V: TRBV5-6
J: TRBJ2-1
length: 14
D: TRBD1
CDR3: CASSPDREYNEQFF
DNA: TGTGCCAGCAGCCCGGACAGGGAGTACAATGAGCAGTTCTTC

size: .
V: TRBV18
J: TRBJ2-7
length: 17
D: .
CDR3: CASSPLPGGQSSYEQYF
DNA: TGTGCCAGCTCACCACTCCCGGGTGGACAGAGCTCCTACGAGCAGTACTTC

size: .
V: TRBV2
J: TRBJ2-2
length: 15
D: .
CDR3: CASSLGTRGTGELFF
DNA: TGTGCCAGCAGCCTCGGGACACGGGGCACCGGGGAGCTGTTTTTT

size: .
V: TRBV7-2
J: TRBJ2-1
length: 12
D: .
CDR3: CASKLGYNEQFF
DNA: TGTGCCAGCAAACTAGGGTACAATGAGCAGTTCTTC

size: once
V: TRBV4-3
J: TRBJ1-2
length: 14
D: .
CDR3: CASSQRQGGYGYTF
DNA: TGCGCCAGCAGCCAACGGCAGGGCGGCTATGGCTACACCTTC

size: .
V: TRBV15
J: TRBJ2-7
length: 15
D: .
CDR3: CATSRVRTRAWEQYF
DNA: TGTGCCACCAGCAGAGTTCGAACTAGGGCTTGGGAGCAGTACTTC

size: .
V: TRBV7-3
J: TRBJ2-3
length: 14
D: .
CDR3: CASSLIGGADTQYF
DNA: TGTGCCAGCAGCTTAATAGGAGGTGCAGATACGCAGTATTTT

size: few
V: TRBV6-5
J: TRBJ1-2
length: 14
D: TRBD1
CDR3: CASSYGQGAYGYTF
DNA: TGTGCCAGCAGTTACGGACAGGGGGCCTATGGCTACACCTTC

size: .
V: TRBV5-1
J: TRBJ1-4
length: 15
D: TRBD1
CDR3: CASSARTGSNEKLFF
DNA: TGCGCCAGCAGCGCAAGGACAGGGAGTAATGAAAAACTGTTTTTT

size: .
V: TRBV7-2
J: TRBJ2-7
length: 13
D: .
CDR3: CASSRPGAYEQYF
DNA: TGTGCCAGCAGCCGACCAGGGGCCTACGAGCAGTACTTC

size: .
V: TRBV2
J: TRBJ2-4
length: 13
D: TRBD1
CDR3: CASAQGTENIQYF
DNA: TGTGCCAGCGCACAGGGGACGGAAAACATTCAGTACTTC

size: .
V: TRBV4-1
J: TRBJ1-3
length: 17
D: TRBD1
CDR3: CASSQDTGAPSGNTIYF
DNA: TGCGCCAGCAGCCAAGATACAGGGGCCCCCTCTGGAAACACCATATATTTT

size: once
V: TRBV15
J: TRBJ2-7
length: 13
D: .
CDR3: CATSREPGYEQYF
DNA: TGTGCCACCAGCAGAGAACCAGGCTACGAGCAGTACTTC

size: .
V: TRBV7-9
J: TRBJ2-7
length: 14
D: .
CDR3: CASSLDRLTYEQYF
DNA: TGTGCCAGCAGCTTAGATAGACTGACCTACGAGCAGTACTTC

size: .
V: TRBV28
J: TRBJ2-7
length: 14
D: TRBD1
CDR3: CASSLTGHTYEQYF
DNA: TGTGCCAGCAGTTTGACAGGGCATACCTACGAGCAGTACTTC

size: .
V: TRBV4-3
J: TRBJ2-1
length: 19
D: TRBD1
CDR3: CASSQDRASGTGTYNEQFF
DNA: TGCGCCAGCAGCCAAGATCGGGCATCCGGGACAGGGACCTACAATGAGCAGTTCTTC

size: once
V: TRBV29-1
J: TRBJ2-4
length: 11
D: TRBD1
CDR3: CSVDLRDREYF
DNA: TGCAGCGTTGATCTCCGGGACAGGGAGTACTTC

size: .
V: TRBV2
J: TRBJ1-5
length: 15
D: TRBD1
CDR3: CASGAGTGGNQPQHF
DNA: TGTGCCAGCGGGGCAGGGACAGGGGGAAATCAGCCCCAGCATTTT

size: once
V: TRBV5-1
J: TRBJ2-1
length: 17
D: TRBD2
CDR3: CASSFYLAGGPGNEQFF
DNA: TGCGCCAGCAGCTTCTACCTAGCGGGGGGGCCTGGCAATGAGCAGTTCTTC

size: .
V: TRBV5-1
J: TRBJ2-3
length: 15
D: .
CDR3: CASSPGDGPRNTQYF
DNA: TGCGCCAGCAGCCCAGGGGACGGGCCACGAAATACGCAGTATTTT

size: .
V: TRBV19
J: TRBJ2-3
length: 14
D: .
CDR3: CASIETGRTDTQYF
DNA: TGTGCCAGTATCGAGACAGGACGCACAGATACGCAGTATTTT

size: .
V: TRBV6-5
J: TRBJ1-2
length: 15
D: TRBD1
CDR3: CASRETGTGDDGYTF
DNA: TGTGCCAGCAGAGAGACCGGGACAGGGGATGATGGCTACACCTTC

size: once
V: TRBV27
J: TRBJ2-1
length: 13
D: TRBD2
CDR3: CASGLAVYNEQFF
DNA: TGTGCCAGCGGACTAGCGGTTTACAATGAGCAGTTCTTC

size: .
V: TRBV11-3
J: TRBJ2-5
length: 16
D: .
CDR3: CASSLPISAFQETQYF
DNA: TGTGCCAGCAGCTTACCAATTAGCGCTTTCCAAGAGACCCAGTACTTC

size: .
V: TRBV5-1
J: TRBJ2-4
length: 15
D: TRBD1
CDR3: CASSWGRDSINIQYF
DNA: TGCGCCAGCAGCTGGGGTCGGGACAGTATTAACATTCAGTACTTC

size: .
V: TRBV4-1
J: TRBJ2-2
length: 15
D: TRBD2
CDR3: CASSQTPSGGGELFF
DNA: TGCGCCAGCAGCCAAACCCCTAGCGGCGGCGGGGAGCTGTTTTTT

size: .
V: TRBV15
J: TRBJ2-1
length: 15
D: TRBD2
CDR3: CATSTKREGYNEQFF
DNA: TGTGCCACCAGCACAAAGCGGGAAGGGTACAATGAGCAGTTCTTC